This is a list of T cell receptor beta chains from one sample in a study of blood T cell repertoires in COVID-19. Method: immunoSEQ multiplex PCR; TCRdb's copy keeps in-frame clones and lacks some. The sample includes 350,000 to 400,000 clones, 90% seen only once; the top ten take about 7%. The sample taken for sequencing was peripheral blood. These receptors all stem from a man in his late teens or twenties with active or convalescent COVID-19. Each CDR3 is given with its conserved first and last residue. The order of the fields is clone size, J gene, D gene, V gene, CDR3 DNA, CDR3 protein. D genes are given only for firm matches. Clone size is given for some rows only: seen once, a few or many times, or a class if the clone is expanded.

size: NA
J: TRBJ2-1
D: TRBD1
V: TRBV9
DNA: TGTGCCAGCAGCGTAGCCGACCTGGGGACAGGGGGACGGCAGTTCTTC
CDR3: CASSVADLGTGGRQFF

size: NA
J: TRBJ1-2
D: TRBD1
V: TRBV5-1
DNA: TGCGCCAGCAGCCTCGGCCAGGGGGGCGACTACACCTTC
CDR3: CASSLGQGGDYTF

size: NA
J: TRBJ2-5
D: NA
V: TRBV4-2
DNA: TGTGCCAGCAGCCAAGGGGGCGGGAACCAAGAGACCCAGTACTTC
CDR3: CASSQGGGNQETQYF

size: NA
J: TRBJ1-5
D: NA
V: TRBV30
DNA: TGTGCCTGGACCGGACAGCAGCCCCAGCATTTT
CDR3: CAWTGQQPQHF

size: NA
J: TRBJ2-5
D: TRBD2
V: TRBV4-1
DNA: TGCGCCAGCAGCCAAGCGGGGGGGAGTTGGGAGACCCAGTACTTC
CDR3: CASSQAGGSWETQYF

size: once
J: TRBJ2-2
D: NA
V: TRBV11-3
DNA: TGTGCCAGCAGCTTAGTATCTGCGAGGAACACCGGGGAGCTGTTTTTT
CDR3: CASSLVSARNTGELFF

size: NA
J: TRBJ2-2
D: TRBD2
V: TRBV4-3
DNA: TGCGCCAGCAGCCAAGATTTGGCGGGGGGGTACACCGGGGAGCTGTTTTTT
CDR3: CASSQDLAGGYTGELFF

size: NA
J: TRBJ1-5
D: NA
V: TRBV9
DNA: TGTGCCAGCAGCGTCGGTCGGGACAATCAGCCCCAGCATTTT
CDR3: CASSVGRDNQPQHF

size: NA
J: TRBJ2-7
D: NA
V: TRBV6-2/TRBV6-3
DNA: TGTGCCAGCAGTTACTCCTCTAATTACGAGCAGTACTTC
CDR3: CASSYSSNYEQYF

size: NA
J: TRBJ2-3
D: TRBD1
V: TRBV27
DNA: TGTGCCAGCACCGGGACAGGGGGCGGAGATACGCAGTATTTT
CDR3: CASTGTGGGDTQYF

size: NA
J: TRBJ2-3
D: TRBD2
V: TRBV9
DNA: TGTGCCGTCCCGTCTCCGGCTAGCGGATCCACAGATACGCAGTATTTT
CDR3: CAVPSPASGSTDTQYF

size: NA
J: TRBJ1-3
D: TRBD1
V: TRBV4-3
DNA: TGCGCCAGCGGACGGGACAGCCACTCTGGAAACACCATATATTTT
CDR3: CASGRDSHSGNTIYF

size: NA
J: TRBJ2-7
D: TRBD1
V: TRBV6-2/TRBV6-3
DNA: TGTGCCAGCAGTTACAGGGGGCGAAGCTACGAGCAGTACTTC
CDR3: CASSYRGRSYEQYF

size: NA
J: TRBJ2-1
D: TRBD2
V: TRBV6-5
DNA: TGTGCCAGCAGCGCTCGAGGGGCGGGGGGAGATGAGCAGTTCTTC
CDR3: CASSARGAGGDEQFF

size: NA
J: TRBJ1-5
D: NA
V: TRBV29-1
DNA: TGCAGCGTTGCACGAGGTGAGAATCAGCCCCAGCATTTT
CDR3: CSVARGENQPQHF

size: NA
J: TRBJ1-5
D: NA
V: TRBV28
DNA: TGTGCCAGCAGTCTTCGGGGAGGAGGCAATCAGCCCCAGCATTTT
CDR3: CASSLRGGGNQPQHF

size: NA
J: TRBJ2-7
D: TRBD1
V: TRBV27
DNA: TGTGCCAGCAGTTTATCGTCTATTGACAGGGTCTACGAGCAGTACTTC
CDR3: CASSLSSIDRVYEQYF

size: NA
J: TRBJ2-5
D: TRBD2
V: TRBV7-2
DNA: TGTGCCAGCAGCTCCGGGACTAGCGGGAGGGCCGTTGAGACCCAGTACTTC
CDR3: CASSSGTSGRAVETQYF

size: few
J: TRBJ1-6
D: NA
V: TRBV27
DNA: TGTGCCAGCAGTACGTACAACATCTCACCCCTCCACTTT
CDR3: CASSTYNISPLHF

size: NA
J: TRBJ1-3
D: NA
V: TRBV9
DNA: TGTGCCAGCAGCGGCCTACAGTCCGGAAACACCATATATTTT
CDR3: CASSGLQSGNTIYF

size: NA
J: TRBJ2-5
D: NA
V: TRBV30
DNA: TGTGCCTGGAATCCCCGGGGTCCTGAGACCCAGTACTTC
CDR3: CAWNPRGPETQYF

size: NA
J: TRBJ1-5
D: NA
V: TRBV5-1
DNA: TGCGCCAGCAGCTTGGCCGGAGGGAGCGATCAGCCCCAGCATTTT
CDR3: CASSLAGGSDQPQHF

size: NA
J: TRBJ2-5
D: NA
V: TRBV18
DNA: TGTGCCAGCTCACCAGCTTCTAGGAGTGAGACCCAGTACTTC
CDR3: CASSPASRSETQYF

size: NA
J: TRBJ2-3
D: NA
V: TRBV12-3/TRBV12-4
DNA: TGTGCCAGCAGAGCGAACCCTACAGATACGCAGTATTTT
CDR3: CASRANPTDTQYF

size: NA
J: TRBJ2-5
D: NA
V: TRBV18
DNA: TGTGCCAGCTCACCACGAGCGTACCAAGAGACCCAGTACTTC
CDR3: CASSPRAYQETQYF

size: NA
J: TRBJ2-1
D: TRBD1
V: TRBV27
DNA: TGTGCCAGCAGCTACCGGGACAGACCTTACAATGAGCAGTTCTTC
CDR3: CASSYRDRPYNEQFF

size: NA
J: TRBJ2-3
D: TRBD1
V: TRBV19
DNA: TGTGCCACCGCAGACAGGGGGAGAACAGATACGCAGTATTTT
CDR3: CATADRGRTDTQYF

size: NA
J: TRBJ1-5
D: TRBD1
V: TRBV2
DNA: TGTGCCAGCAGCGGACAGGGGGCGCGAAATCAGCCCCAGCATTTT
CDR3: CASSGQGARNQPQHF

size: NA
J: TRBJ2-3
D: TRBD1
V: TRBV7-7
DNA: TGTGCCAGAAGCGTACCATCGCCGGGACAGGGGGACTTTCCCCCCCCAGATACGCAGTATTTT
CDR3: CARSVPSPGQGDFPPPDTQYF

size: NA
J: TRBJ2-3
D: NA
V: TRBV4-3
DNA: TGCGCCAGCAGCCAAGAGGCAGGTTATATAGATACGCAGTATTTT
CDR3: CASSQEAGYIDTQYF

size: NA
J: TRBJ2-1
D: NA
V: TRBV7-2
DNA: TGTGCCAGCAGCTTAGCAGTCCACTCGGATGAGCAGTTCTTC
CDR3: CASSLAVHSDEQFF

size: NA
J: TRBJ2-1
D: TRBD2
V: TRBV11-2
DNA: TGTGCCAGCAGCTTCGGACTAGCCGGAAAGGAGCAGTTCTTC
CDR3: CASSFGLAGKEQFF

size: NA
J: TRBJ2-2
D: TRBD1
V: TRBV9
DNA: TGTGCCAGCAGAGGGACAGGGGGCACCGGGGAGCTGTTTTTT
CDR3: CASRGTGGTGELFF

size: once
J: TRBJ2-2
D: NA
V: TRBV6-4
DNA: TGTGCCAGCAGCGACACAGGGTCGAACACCGGGGAGCTGTTTTTT
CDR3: CASSDTGSNTGELFF

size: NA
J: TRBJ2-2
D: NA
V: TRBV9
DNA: TGTGCCAGCAGCGTCGACTGGAACACCGGGGAGCTGTTTTTT
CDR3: CASSVDWNTGELFF

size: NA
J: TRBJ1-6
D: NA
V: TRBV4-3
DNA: TGCGCCAGCAGCCAAGAGTCCCTCGGGGTCTCCTATAATTCACCCCTCCACTTT
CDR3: CASSQESLGVSYNSPLHF

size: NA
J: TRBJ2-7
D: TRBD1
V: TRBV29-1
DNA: TGCAGCGTCCTACAGGGGTACGAGCAGTACTTC
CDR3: CSVLQGYEQYF

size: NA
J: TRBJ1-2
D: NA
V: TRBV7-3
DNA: TGTGCCAGCAGCGAACAAAGGGGCTATGGCTACACCTTC
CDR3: CASSEQRGYGYTF

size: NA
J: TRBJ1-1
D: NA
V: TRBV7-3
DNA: TGTGCCAGCAGCGCAGAAGGACGGGGGAACACTGAAGCTTTCTTT
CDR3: CASSAEGRGNTEAFF

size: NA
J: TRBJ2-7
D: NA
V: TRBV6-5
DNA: TGTGCCAGCAGCCTGGGCCCAACCTACGAGCAGTACTTC
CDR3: CASSLGPTYEQYF

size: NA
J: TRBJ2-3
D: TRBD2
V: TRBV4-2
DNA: TGTGCCAGCAGCCTGAGCCCCCTCTCTAGCGGGAGGGCCGAAGAGACTAGAAGCACAGATACGCAGTATTTT
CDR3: CASSLSPLSSGRAEETRSTDTQYF

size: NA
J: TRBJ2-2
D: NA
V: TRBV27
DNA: TGTGCCAGCAGTTTATCGTGGCTTACGAACACCGGGGAGCTGTTTTTT
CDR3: CASSLSWLTNTGELFF

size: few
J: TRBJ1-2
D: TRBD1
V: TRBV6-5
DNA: TGTGCCAGCAGAGACCAGGGGGTCTATGGCTACACCTTC
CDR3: CASRDQGVYGYTF

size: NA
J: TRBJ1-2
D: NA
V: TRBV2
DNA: TGTGCCAGCAGTGAAGCGTTACGGGGGTTGACTAGGGGCTACACCTTC
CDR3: CASSEALRGLTRGYTF

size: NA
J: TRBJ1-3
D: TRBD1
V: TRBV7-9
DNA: TGTGCCAGCAGATCCATAGTGGGACAGGTCCCTGGAAACACCATATATTTT
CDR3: CASRSIVGQVPGNTIYF

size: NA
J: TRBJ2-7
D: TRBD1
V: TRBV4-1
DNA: TGCGCCAGCAGCCGGCTGGGACAGAGATCCTACGAGCAGTACTTC
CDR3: CASSRLGQRSYEQYF